The TCR beta chain under discussion was sequenced for a study of blood T cell repertoires in COVID-19. On the study more broadly: The United States, Italy and Spain were the sources of the acute and convalescent COVID-19 samples.

Germline-derived CDR1 and CDR2 are MNHEY and SMNVEV (reference sequence). V was pared by 2 bases and J by 7 bases, with 2 bases of the junction left unmatched. There are 14 residues in the CDR3. Per the authors' pipeline: It was from reference gene primer amplification that nucleated cell counts were estimated. The table came from immunoSEQ multiplex PCR; TCRdb's copy has only in-frame clones and leaves some out. The V and J calls and clone size are taken from that table; D and trimming were inferred from the DNA. The repertoire holds 250,000 to 300,000 clones, with roughly 90% as singletons. This chain links TRBV27 with TRBJ1-4; 9 bases agree with TRBD1. Sequencing was done on a sample of peripheral blood. The clonotype comes from a woman aged 45 to 65 who had recovered from COVID-19. CDR3 nucleotide sequence: TGTGCCAGCAGTTTACGGACAGGGGTTGAAAAACTGTTTTTT. Its translation: CASSLRTGVEKLFF.